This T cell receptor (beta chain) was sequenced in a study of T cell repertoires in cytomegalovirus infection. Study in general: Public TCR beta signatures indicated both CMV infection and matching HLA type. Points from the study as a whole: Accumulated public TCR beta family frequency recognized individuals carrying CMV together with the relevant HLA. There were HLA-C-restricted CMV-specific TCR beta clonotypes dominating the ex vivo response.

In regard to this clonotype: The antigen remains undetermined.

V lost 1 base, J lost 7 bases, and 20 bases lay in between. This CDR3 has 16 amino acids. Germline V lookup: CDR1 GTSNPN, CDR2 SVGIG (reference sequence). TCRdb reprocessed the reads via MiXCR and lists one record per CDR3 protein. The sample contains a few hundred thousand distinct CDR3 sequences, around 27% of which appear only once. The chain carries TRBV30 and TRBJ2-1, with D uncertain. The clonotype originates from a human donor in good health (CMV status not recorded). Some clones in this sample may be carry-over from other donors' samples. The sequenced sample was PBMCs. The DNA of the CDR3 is TGTGCCTGGAGTGCAATAGGCGTTTACCGTGATAATGAGCAGTTCTTC. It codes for CAWSAIGVYRDNEQFF.